Detailed here is one T cell receptor beta chain. Its specific antigen is unknown. Within one base of it there is no much larger clone, and no base qualities were kept. Approximately 2 micrograms of genomic DNA were extracted from cryopreserved PBMCs for TCR beta library preparation. Longitudinal blood samples from CLL patients on ibrutinib monotherapy were analyzed using high-throughput TCR beta sequencing. The patients were enrolled in a single-center, open-label phase 2 trial of ibrutinib monotherapy. This sample is part of a study of cytotoxic CD8 clonotypes in ibrutinib-treated CLL (dated by TCRdb to the early 2020s). About the investigation overall: The cohort was composed of more than ten relapsed/refractory and roughly 14 treatment-naive patients; IGHV unmutated status was identified in some 17 patients. Partial responses were observed in about 24 patients and complete responses in 2; after a median follow-up of roughly 62 months, remission was maintained in approximately 14 patients and progression was observed in around twelve. Patients were still on ibrutinib when every remission and progressive disease sample was collected. Cryopreserved peripheral blood mononuclear cells were obtained prior to treatment, at the time of response, and at either disease progression or sustained remission. On average, each sample yielded 255,043 productive templates and 94,082 productive rearrangements. The response samples were drawn at a median of around eleven months into treatment, with a range of roughly 6 to 36 months. Of the 90 or so participants in the trial, about 25 had longitudinal samples available. What the study reported, not specific to this receptor: Baseline clonality was found to be higher than that of age-matched healthy donors and was strongly correlated with circulating CD8+ T-cell counts. At ibrutinib response clonality went up, during sustained remission it held steady, and at progression it dropped back toward baseline. Public clonotypes were found to be uncommon and were observed to contract or remain stable during treatment; the increase in clonality was shown to reflect expansion of private clonotypes at ibrutinib response. Sampling times were not matched between patients in sustained remission and patients whose disease was progressing, and lymph node repertoires were not examined.

A MiSeq instrument was used for deep resolution sequencing, which targeted depths ranging from 1 in 1 million up to 1 in 200,000 T cells, with coverage averaging 10x for each clonotype. The immunoSEQ hsTCRB Kit was used to generate TCR beta libraries. Per the original workflow: ImmunoSEQ Data Assistant and ImmunoSEQ Analyzer were used for data analysis, and V, D and J genes were assigned according to IMGT definitions. Clonality, with values ranging from 0 to 1, was calculated as one minus the normalized Shannon entropy of productive rearrangement frequencies. Only overrepresented clonotypes making up at least 0.05% of each patient's repertoire were included in the public clonotype analysis. Thirteen repertoires from age-matched healthy donors, obtained from immuneACCESS, served as clonality controls. TCRdb stores this immuneACCESS table with in-frame sequences only. Part of the clones is absent; in the studies checked, under half of the shortfall reflects unresolved V genes, and no reason is known for the rest. That table supplies the V and J calls and clone size; D and trimming were determined from the DNA. The sample has about 140,000 clones on record, more than 70% of them singletons. The top ten constitute 7.5% to 8% of the sample.

This receptor was identified in a human donor with chronic lymphocytic leukemia. Sample: PBMCs, taken after 36 months of ibrutinib treatment.

CDR3 region: CASSRQGGGEAFF. The base sequence is TGTGCCAGCAGTAGACAGGGCGGCGGTGAAGCTTTCTTT. This receptor chain uses TRBV6-4 and TRBJ1-1, with 7 junctional bases fitting TRBD1. From the germline V gene, CDR1 is MRHNA and CDR2 is SNTAGT. CDR3 length: 13 amino acids, cysteine to phenylalanine. Just the 39-base CDR3 DNA is kept, in frame starting at base 1. V ends up 5 bases short and J 7 bases short, with an unmatched junction base count of 7.